These 25 T cell receptor beta chains came from one sample sequenced in a study of Ad26.COV2.S vaccination and SARS-CoV-2 variants. Treatment specified: roughly 18 received Ad26.COV2.S at low or high dose, single or two shots; about five received placebo; per-sample allocation not given. The samples date from day 63 after the first vaccine or placebo injection. Some clones are missing from TCRdb's copy, which holds only in-frame ones; the method was immunoSEQ multiplex PCR. The sample records over 400,000 clones, around 92% being singletons. Sequenced here: peripheral blood, sampled in a trial of Ad26.COV2.S vaccine versus placebo. These receptors were obtained from a person between 18 and 65 years old who received the Ad26.COV2.S COVID-19 vaccine or a placebo.

This sequence joins TRBV3-1 (or the pseudogene TRBV3-2) and TRBJ2-5; D is unclear. CDR1 and CDR2 (germline): LGHDT, YNNKEL (reference sequence). V lost 0 bases and J 5 bases, leaving 7 bases between the germline ends. The CDR3 contains 13 residues. CDR3 nucleotides: TGTGCCAGCAGCCAAGAGAGTGGCGAGACCCAGTACTTC. This codes for CASSQESGETQYF.

In this sample, this clone turned up once. This chain links TRBV30 with TRBJ2-1; D uncertain. V shed 0 bases and J shed 12 bases, with 18 bases lying between them. The length of the CDR3 is 14 residues. Germline-derived CDR1 and CDR2 are GTSNPN and SVGIG (reference sequence). The CDR3 DNA reads TGTGCCTGGAGTGTATTTGATGGCGGCGGTGGGCAGTTCTTC. This translates into CAWSVFDGGGGQFF. Complete variable domain (other parts from reference TRBV30 and TRBJ2-1): SQTIHQWPATLVQPVGSPLSLECTVEGTSNPNLYWYRQAAGRGLQLLFYSVGIGQISSEVPQNLSASRPQDRQFILSSKKLLLSDSGFYLCAWSVFDGGGGQFFGPGTRLTVL.

The chain has TRBV19 and TRBJ1-2; D gene unclear. Between the trimmed V and J ends, which lost 5 bases and 4 bases, there was a span of 17 bases. In germline, CDR1 is LNHDA, CDR2 SQIVND (reference sequence). The CDR3 totals 15 residues. The CDR3: CASSFPGRLPYGYTF. Here the CDR3 DNA reads TGTGCCAGTAGTTTTCCAGGTCGGTTACCCTATGGCTACACCTTC.

The J gene is TRBJ2-7, the V gene TRBV18; 9 nucleotides align to TRBD1. CDR1 KGHSH and CDR2 LQKENI come from the germline V gene. The V segment lost 0 bases and the J segment 3 bases; nucleotides outside the gene matches: 9. CDR3 length: 17 amino acids. CDR3 nucleotide sequence: TGTGCCAGCTCACCACCACAGGGGGCGCAGGGGATCTACGAGCAGTACTTC. It translates to CASSPPQGAQGIYEQYF.

J is TRBJ1-5 and V is TRBV5-8; D is ambiguous. The germline V and J ends were trimmed by 2 bases and 0 bases, with 3 bases remaining between them. CDR1 is SGHTS and CDR2 is YDEGEE in the germline V gene. The CDR3 has 13 residues. Written as DNA, the CDR3 is TGTGCCAGCAGCTTTTCTAGCAATCAGCCCCAGCATTTT. Amino acid sequence: CASSFSSNQPQHF.

This chain uses TRBV13 with TRBJ2-5, with TRBD2 identical over 8 bases. The CDR3 loop spans 16 amino acids. V lost 6 bases, J lost 2 bases, and 11 bases stayed unmatched. Germline V gene sequence: CDR1 PRHDT, CDR2 FYEKMQ (reference sequence). The CDR3 loop reads CASSSQTSAQQETQYF. The CDR3 DNA reads as TGTGCCAGCAGTTCCCAGACTAGCGCCCAACAAGAGACCCAGTACTTC.

The chain combines TRBV6-2 or TRBV6-3 with TRBJ1-1, with D unclear. CDR1 is MNHEY, CDR2 SVGEGT, per germline. V gave up 6 bases and J gave up 3 bases, with 11 bases separating them. This CDR3 is built from 13 residues. The CDR3 DNA reads as TGTGCCAGCAGCATTCGCCGGGACACTGAAGCTTTCTTT. Translation gives CASSIRRDTEAFF.

This chain joins TRBV12-3 or TRBV12-4 and TRBJ2-7; no firm D call. The V end was cut by 1 base, the J end by 3 bases, with 4 bases between. This CDR3 has 12 residues. The CDR3 DNA sequence: TGTGCCAGCAGTTTAGTCCACTACGAGCAGTACTTC. Amino acids: CASSLVHYEQYF.

This chain joins TRBV2 and TRBJ1-3, with a possible D match to TRBD1 (5 bases). Germline V lookup: CDR1 SNHLY, CDR2 FYNNEI. V gave up 3 bases and J gave up 0 bases, with 12 bases separating them. There are 16 residues in the CDR3. For the CDR3, the DNA is TGTGCCAGCAGTGATTGGGGACTTGTCTCTGGAAACACCATATATTTT. This encodes CASSDWGLVSGNTIYF.

The chain uses TRBV4-3 and TRBJ1-5; D perhaps matches TRBD1 (6 bases). With 0 bases removed from V and 2 bases from J, the gap between germline ends came to 14 bases. CDR1 is LGHNA, CDR2 YSLEER, per germline. The CDR3 loop spans 17 amino acids. In nucleotides, the CDR3 is TGCGCCAGCAGCCAAGAACTCCTAGGGGGTGGCAATCAGCCCCAGCATTTT. Encoded protein: CASSQELLGGGNQPQHF.

The chain combines TRBV18 with TRBJ2-5; TRBD2 might be the D (5 bases). This CDR3 spans 14 amino acids. Trimming took off 3 bases at V and 4 bases at J, with 12 bases between the two ends. Germline assignment: CDR1 KGHSH and CDR2 LQKENI. CDR3: CASSPDGLGETQYF. CDR3 nucleotides: TGTGCCAGCTCACCTGATGGACTCGGAGAGACCCAGTACTTC.

On this clone: This CDR3 is also generated by other DNA sequences in the sample. The chain has TRBV27 and TRBJ2-7; D gene uncertain. The CDR3 is 13 amino acids. Between the trimmed V and J ends, which lost 2 bases and 2 bases, there was a span of 7 bases. Germline-derived CDR1 and CDR2 are MNHEY and SMNVEV (reference sequence). DNA for the CDR3: TGTGCCAGCAGTTTAGGGGTTGCCTACGAGCAGTACTTC. Translation: CASSLGVAYEQYF.

The rearrangement joins TRBV29-1 to TRBJ1-1; TRBD1 might be the D (5 bases). There are 12 residues in the CDR3. V was trimmed by 6 bases and J by 7 bases, leaving 15 bases between them. Germline CDR1 SQVTM, CDR2 ANQGSEA. This chain's CDR3 is CSVGYTGVEAFF. CDR3 sequence (DNA): TGCAGCGTAGGGTACACGGGGGTTGAAGCTTTCTTT. Filled out from reference TRBV29-1 and TRBJ1-1, the complete variable domain reads SAVISQKPSRDICQRGTSLTIQCQVDSQVTMMFWYRQQPGQSLTLIATANQGSEATYESGFVIDKFPISRPNLTFSTLTVSNMSPEDSSIYLCSVGYTGVEAFFGQGTRLTVV.

This clone was seen just once. The chain uses TRBV3-1 (or the pseudogene TRBV3-2) and TRBJ1-3; 7 bases fit TRBD1. CDR1 LGHDT and CDR2 YNNKEL come from the germline V gene (reference sequence). V gave up 4 bases and J gave up 4 bases; unmatched junction bases: 10. The CDR3 spans 16 residues. The CDR3 coding sequence is TGTGCCAGCAGCCCCAGGGGGGGCACGGGAGGAAACACCATATATTTT. Translating gives CASSPRGGTGGNTIYF.

The genes are TRBV28 and TRBJ1-2; D is uncertain. The germline CDR1 and CDR2 sequences are MDHEN and SYDVKM. V lost 7 bases to trimming and J lost 3 bases, with 12 bases between them. CDR3 size: 13 residues. The CDR3 DNA sequence: TGTGCCAGCACCACCCCTGCCGACTATGGCTACACCTTC. Translated, it gives CASTTPADYGYTF.

The genes are TRBV10-1 and TRBJ2-1; the match to TRBD2 covers 8 bases. Losses at the gene ends were 8 bases for V and 6 bases for J; bases not matched to a gene: 9. In germline, CDR1 is WNHNN, CDR2 SYGVQD (reference sequence). This CDR3 has 14 residues. The CDR3 loop is CASGPTGGGNEQFF. CDR3 bases: TGCGCCAGCGGCCCGACCGGGGGGGGCAATGAGCAGTTCTTC.

Comment on this clone: At the DNA level, this CDR3 is encoded by other sequences in the same sample as well. In DNA form, the CDR3 reads TGCAGTGCTTCAGGGGGCTATGGCTACACCTTC. Amino acids: CSASGGYGYTF. The chain uses TRBV20-1 and TRBJ1-2; 7 nucleotides match TRBD1. Germline V CDR1 and CDR2: DFQATT, SNEGSKA (reference sequence). Trimming took 5 bases from V and 4 from J; bases not matched to a gene: 1. The CDR3 consists of 11 residues.

The V gene is TRBV4-3, the J gene TRBJ2-2; 11 bases align to TRBD2. Looked up from germline, CDR1 is LGHNA and CDR2 is YSLEER. The CDR3 spans 18 residues. V lost 1 base, J lost 2 bases, and 6 bases stayed unmatched. The CDR3 nucleotides are TGCGCCAGCAGCCAAGGGACGCTAGCGGGGGGTAACACCGGGGAGCTGTTTTTT. This sequence encodes CASSQGTLAGGNTGELFF.

The chain has TRBV9 and TRBJ2-7; the D gene is possibly TRBD2 (6 bases). V shed 0 bases and J shed 0 bases, with 13 bases lying between them. There are 16 residues in the CDR3. Germline values: CDR1 SGDLS, CDR2 YYNGEE. This CDR3 reads CASSVGVGGNSYEQYF. The DNA for the CDR3 is TGTGCCAGCAGCGTAGGCGTTGGAGGGAACTCCTACGAGCAGTACTTC.

V and J are TRBV12-5 and TRBJ1-5; 8 bases agree with TRBD1. V lost 7 bases, J lost 7 bases, and 9 bases stayed unmatched. Germline V gives CDR1 LGHNT, CDR2 FRNRAP. This CDR3 contains 14 residues. CDR3 sequence (DNA): TGTGCTAGTGAGACAACAGGGGGTGGGCAGCCCCAGCATTTT. Its translation is CASETTGGGQPQHF.

Regarding this clone: Other DNA sequences in the same sample also yield this CDR3. V is TRBV7-9 and J is TRBJ2-3; D is undetermined. The CDR3 covers 11 residues. Trimming took 3 bases from V and 5 from J, leaving 3 bases between them. Germline lookup yields CDR1 SEHNR and CDR2 FQNEAQ (reference sequence). The CDR3 reads CASSFRDTQYF. As DNA, the CDR3 is TGTGCCAGCAGCTTTCGAGATACGCAGTATTTT.

V usage is TRBV2 and J usage is TRBJ2-1; 14 bases are a match to TRBD2. Germline V gene data show CDR1 as SNHLY and CDR2 as FYNNEI. CDR3 length equals 16 residues. Trimming cost V 7 bases and J 2 bases; bases outside gene matches: 4. In nucleotides, the CDR3 is TGTGCCAGCACTAAGACTAGCGGGGGGGCCTACAATGAGCAGTTCTTC. Its translation is CASTKTSGGAYNEQFF.

The V and J genes are TRBV24-1 and TRBJ2-3, with 7 bases that match TRBD1. This CDR3 has 22 amino acids. The V segment lost 4 bases and the J segment 4 bases; nucleotides outside the gene matches: 28. Germline-derived CDR1 and CDR2 are KGHDR and SFDVKD. CDR3 DNA: TGTGCCACCAGTGACAGAGGGGGCGGACAGCCGCCGGGACGGCGGATCCCAGATACGCAGTATTTT. Translating gives CATSDRGGGQPPGRRIPDTQYF.

The CDR3 spells CASSRIQGINSPLHF. The CDR3 DNA follows: TGTGCCAGCAGTCGGATACAGGGGATTAATTCACCCCTCCACTTT. This chain uses TRBV5-4 with TRBJ1-6; 7 nucleotides align to TRBD1. The CDR3 extends over 15 amino acids. Germline loops: CDR1 SGHNT, CDR2 YYREEE (reference sequence). V was clipped by 5 bases and J by 6 bases; unmatched bases: 8.

The gene calls are TRBV28 and TRBJ1-4; 9 bases agree with TRBD1. J was trimmed by 12 bases and V by 8 bases; bases with no gene match: 7. The germline CDR1 and CDR2 sequences are MDHEN and SYDVKM. The CDR3 covers 12 residues. In DNA, the CDR3 is TGTGCCAGCGAACAGGGGGCGGGAGAACTGTTTTTT. Protein: CASEQGAGELFF.